This T cell receptor (beta chain) was profiled in a study of T cell repertoires in aging, cancer and after chemotherapy. Study as a whole: Donors were grouped into six age bands spanning 30 or younger through 70 or older.

Relative to its sample, this clonotype is medium-sized. Antigen unknown. Study-wide findings and caveats: Median generation probability rose over the chemotherapy interval in each cancer cohort, suggesting rebound thymic output.

Trimming cost V 1 base and J 0 bases, with 4 bases left between them. Germline-derived CDR1 and CDR2 are DFQATT and SNEGSKA (reference sequence). This CDR3 comprises 14 residues. TCR beta rearrangements were amplified from peripheral blood genomic DNA. TRB rearrangements spanning V, D and J were amplified using mixed TRB-A/B primers. In TCRdb, the multiplex PCR reads were re-called with MiXCR into one record per CDR3 protein. This sample has 8,900 or so distinct CDR3 sequences, with 30% to 40% found just once. V and J are TRBV20-1 and TRBJ2-6; D gene uncertain. The receptor's source is a human donor in good health. The source material was blood. CDR3 nucleotide sequence: TGCAGTGCTAGAGCGGTCTCTGGGGCCAACGTCCTGACTTTC. Translated, it gives CSARAVSGANVLTF.